This TCR beta chain was obtained from a study of CD8+ T cells in alopecia areata. Whole-study results and caveats: There were also resident alphabeta T cells of normal skin sequenced in scalp samples.

Sequencing used cDNA as its template, made by extracting RNA and reverse transcribing it. Using immunoSEQ multiplex PCR, the repertoire was profiled, and TCRdb retains in-frame clones only, with some absent. This table holds over 150,000 clones, about 60% found once. This clone was recorded a few times. Its antigen remains unidentified. V lost 5 bases and J lost 1, with 14 bases in between. Germline values: CDR1 SGHRS, CDR2 YFSETQ. CDR3 size: 15 residues. This specimen consisted of CD4+ T cells sorted from blood, obtained at week 0. The source of this sequence is a human donor with alopecia areata. The chain employs TRBV5-1 and TRBJ2-3, with a weak D call TRBD1 (6 bases). CDR3 nucleotides: TGCGCCAGCAGTCCGAGGACAGACCGCACAGATACGCAGTATTTT. It encodes CASSPRTDRTDTQYF.